Below are 24 T cell receptor beta chains sequenced from a single sample in a study of blood T cells in healthy people across ages. Primed by a sample-barcoded 5' primer and a J-beta primer mix, a second PCR proceeded for 7 to 11 cycles. Each CDR3 protein gets one entry after TCRdb re-called the 5' RACE reads with MiXCR. The repertoire holds 750,000 to 850,000 distinct CDR3 sequences, around 25% seen once, with roughly 3.5% in the top ten. The data were also submitted as part of a second study, on T cells of mothers and their children.

The sample taken for sequencing was blood. Receptors were obtained from a boy between 10 and 17 years old in good health.

This clonotype came up many times. The V gene is TRBV20-1, the J gene TRBJ2-1; 9 bases are shared with TRBD2. The V segment lost 3 bases and the J segment 7 bases; nucleotides outside the gene matches: 10. The CDR3 runs 15 residues. Germline V gives CDR1 DFQATT, CDR2 SNEGSKA (reference sequence). For the CDR3, the DNA is TGCAGTGCTAGGGGTCCGGGACTAGCTATAAATGAGCAGTTCTTC. It encodes CSARGPGLAINEQFF.

The chain is built from TRBV24-1 and TRBJ2-5, with 10 positions matching TRBD2. The CDR3 length is 15 residues. The J segment lost 6 bases and the V segment lost 5 bases, leaving 8 bases of the junction unmatched. CDR1 is KGHDR, CDR2 SFDVKD, per germline. The CDR3 nucleotides are TGTGCCACCAGTGGCCTCAGCGGGGGGGTGAAGACCCAGTACTTC. The encoded protein is CATSGLSGGVKTQYF.

Many counts were recorded for this clonotype. The rearrangement uses TRBV28 and TRBJ2-5; 8 positions match TRBD2. Per germline, CDR1 MDHEN and CDR2 SYDVKM. Germline trimming cut 5 bases from V and 0 bases from J; bases unmatched to any gene: 8. This CDR3 is built from 16 residues. CDR3 nucleotides: TGTGCCAGCAGTACGGGAGGGGCCCCCAACCAAGAGACCCAGTACTTC. As protein: CASSTGGAPNQETQYF.

CDR3 in amino acids: CSARSPGTDTQYF. The CDR3 DNA follows: TGCAGTGCTAGAAGTCCCGGCACAGATACGCAGTATTTT. This sequence joins TRBV20-1 and TRBJ2-3; D is unclear. V gave up 2 bases and J gave up 1 base, with 7 bases separating them. This CDR3 has 13 amino acids. Germline-derived CDR1 and CDR2 are DFQATT and SNEGSKA (reference sequence).

This clonotype was detected only a few times. J is TRBJ1-6 and V is TRBV7-9; no firm D call. The germline gives CDR1 SEHNR, CDR2 FQNEAQ (reference sequence). The CDR3 sequence is 15 residues long. Trimming took off 1 base at V and 4 bases at J, with 8 bases between the two ends. The CDR3 region has the DNA TGTGCCAGCAGCTTAGGGACGGATTATAATTCACCCCTCCACTTT. Translated: CASSLGTDYNSPLHF.

This clonotype was observed at least ten times. The chain joins TRBV4-3 to TRBJ2-7, with 8 bases lining up with TRBD1. This CDR3 region has 15 residues. The V segment lost 3 bases and the J segment 2 bases; nucleotides outside the gene matches: 6. Germline assignment: CDR1 LGHNA and CDR2 YSLEER. The CDR3 nucleotides read TGCGCCAGCAGCCAGGACCGACAGGGGCCCTACGAGCAGTACTTC. This translates into CASSQDRQGPYEQYF.

This chain uses TRBV20-1 with TRBJ1-1; D gene unclear. The CDR3 totals 13 residues. Trimming shortened V by 0 bases and J by 1 base, and 6 bases separated the two germline ends. Germline V gene lookup returns CDR1 DFQATT and CDR2 SNEGSKA (reference sequence). CDR3 in DNA: TGCAGTGCTAGAGATGCGGGGAACACTGAAGCTTTCTTT. This translates into CSARDAGNTEAFF.

The chain combines TRBV7-2 with TRBJ2-4; tentatively, D is TRBD1 or TRBD2 (7 bases each). Germline CDR1 SGHTA, CDR2 FQGNSA. V dropped 3 bases and J dropped 9 bases, with 18 bases sitting between them. This CDR3 comprises 15 residues. DNA of the CDR3: TGTGCCAGCAGCTTCGGTTGGGCAGGGGGGGGCATTCAGTACTTC. It yields the protein CASSFGWAGGGIQYF.

The V call is TRBV5-1, the J call TRBJ2-5, with 7 bases matching TRBD1. Germline V gives CDR1 SGHRS, CDR2 YFSETQ. This CDR3 has 15 amino acids. The trim removed 5 bases at V and 0 bases at J, leaving 7 bases unmatched. The CDR3 region has the DNA TGCGCCAGCAGGACCTTAACAGGGGACCAAGAGACCCAGTACTTC. Translating gives CASRTLTGDQETQYF.

This clonotype was counted a few times. The J gene is TRBJ2-1, the V gene TRBV12-3 or TRBV12-4; TRBD2 matches at 9 bases. Trimming took 2 bases from V and 6 from J; bases not matched to a gene: 11. This CDR3 spans 17 amino acids. The CDR3 spells CASSLTVAGVMGNEQFF. Here the CDR3 DNA reads TGTGCCAGCAGTTTAACCGTAGCGGGAGTGATGGGCAATGAGCAGTTCTTC.

The rearrangement uses TRBV6-5 and TRBJ2-7, with 11 bases fitting TRBD2. The J call is doubtful: the DNA matches TRBJ2-5 better. Germline CDR1 and CDR2: MNHEY and SVGAGI. There are 16 residues in the CDR3. The CDR3 DNA reads as TGTGCCAGCAGTTACTCCTTAGCGGGGGGGTTGGGGACCCAGTACTTC. Translation gives CASSYSLAGGLGTQYF.

This chain connects TRBV11-2 to TRBJ2-7, with 8 bases that match TRBD2. The J segment lost 0 bases and the V segment lost 2 bases, leaving 9 bases of the junction unmatched. The CDR3 consists of 17 residues. CDR1 and CDR2 from the germline V gene are SGHAT and FQNNGV. CDR3 protein: CASSLYRLASSSYEQYF. CDR3 in DNA: TGTGCCAGCAGCTTATATCGACTAGCGTCGAGCTCCTACGAGCAGTACTTC.

The gene calls are TRBV7-9 and TRBJ2-3; D may be TRBD1 or TRBD2 (5 bases each). Germline V gene sequence: CDR1 SEHNR, CDR2 FQNEAQ (reference sequence). The length of the CDR3 is 15 residues. Trimming stripped 5 bases from V and 2 bases from J, with 14 bases between. For the CDR3, the DNA is TGTGCCAGCAGCCCCCCGGGGCGGGCCACAGATACGCAGTATTTT. Translation: CASSPPGRATDTQYF.

Worth noting for this clonotype: Its ends do not fully match the called genes, so a read error is possible. The chain links TRBV14 to TRBJ2-1; D possibly corresponds to TRBD1 (5 bases). Germline CDR1 SGHDN, CDR2 FVKESK. The CDR3 is made up of 16 amino acids. The CDR3 sequence: CASSQDDSIVNNEQFF. In DNA, the CDR3 is TGTGCCAGCAGCCAAGATGACAGTATTGTGAACAATGAGCAGTTTTTC.

The rearrangement uses TRBV20-1 and TRBJ2-4; perhaps TRBD2 as D (6 bases). The CDR3 runs to 16 residues. The germline V and J ends were trimmed by 0 bases and 0 bases, with 12 bases remaining between them. Looked up from germline, CDR1 is DFQATT and CDR2 is SNEGSKA (reference sequence). Here the CDR3 reads CSARDRGLLAKNIQYF. CDR3 sequence (DNA): TGCAGTGCTAGAGATAGGGGACTGCTAGCCAAAAACATTCAGTACTTC.

The chain links TRBV29-1 to TRBJ2-7; 7 bases line up with TRBD1. Germline V gives CDR1 SQVTM, CDR2 ANQGSEA. The V gene end was trimmed by 6 bases and the J gene end by 7 bases; junction bases not matched to a gene: 9. The CDR3 is 12 residues long. The CDR3 spells CSVAPPGGEQYF. The CDR3 DNA sequence: TGCAGCGTGGCCCCCCCAGGGGGAGAGCAGTACTTC.

This clonotype was detected only a few times. The junction and the germline gene differ at one end; a read error may be behind it. The chain employs TRBV28 and TRBJ1-2, with 7 nucleotides matching TRBD1. This CDR3 has 13 amino acids. CDR1 is MDHEN, CDR2 SYDVKM, per germline. The CDR3 region is CDSSLQGHYGYTF. CDR3 in DNA: TGTGACAGCAGTTTACAGGGGCACTATGGCTACACCTTC.

The CDR3 sequence: CASSLWPGGFQGGELFF. The CDR3 coding sequence is TGTGCCAGCAGCTTATGGCCGGGGGGTTTTCAAGGCGGGGAGCTGTTTTTT. The gene calls are TRBV7-9 and TRBJ2-2; 7 bases align to TRBD2. The junction had 13 bases not matched to a gene; V was cut back by 2 bases and J by 7 bases. The CDR3 loop spans 17 amino acids. Germline loops: CDR1 SEHNR, CDR2 FQNEAQ (reference sequence). Looking up the rest from reference TRBV7-9 and TRBJ2-2 gives the full variable domain: DTGVSQNPRHKITKRGQNVTFRCDPISEHNRLYWYRQTLGQGPEFLTYFQNEAQLEKSRLLSDRFSAERPKGSFSTLEIQRTEQGDSAMYLCASSLWPGGFQGGELFFGEGSRLTVL.

This clonotype came up a few times. This chain connects TRBV2 to TRBJ2-3; TRBD2 matches at 16 bases. The CDR3 length is 21 residues. V was pared by 8 bases and J by 1 base, with 18 bases of the junction left unmatched. In germline, CDR1 is SNHLY, CDR2 FYNNEI. The CDR3 loop reads CASLSRGGTSGRAGGTDTQYF. The CDR3 region has the DNA TGTGCCAGCCTATCAAGAGGAGGGACTAGCGGGAGGGCCGGAGGCACAGATACGCAGTATTTT.

The chain combines TRBV28 with TRBJ1-2, with 7 bases fitting TRBD1. CDR3 length equals 18 residues. Germline V CDR1 and CDR2: MDHEN, SYDVKM. The ends lost 2 bases at V and 0 bases at J; junction bases unmatched: 12. CDR3 sequence (DNA): TGTGCCAGCAGTTTAGGACTGCCGGGACAGCTAGCTAACTATGGCTACACCTTC. Translating gives CASSLGLPGQLANYGYTF.

This clonotype has only a few counts. One end of the junction varies from germline; a read error may be responsible. The chain carries TRBV9 and TRBJ2-4; 8 bases are a match to TRBD1. CDR1 is SGDLS, CDR2 YYNGEE, per germline. The CDR3 loop spans 18 amino acids. In DNA, the CDR3 is TGTGCCAGCAGCCTAACATCCGGGACAGGAGATTCCAAAGACATTCAGTACTTC. Translating gives CASSLTSGTGDSKDIQYF.

This clonotype turned up a few times. The chain combines TRBV5-6 with TRBJ1-1; 8 positions agree with TRBD1. Germline CDR1 reads SGHDT; CDR2 reads YYEEEE. Germline trimming cut 3 bases from V and 5 bases from J; bases unmatched to any gene: 6. This CDR3 contains 14 residues. The CDR3: CASSSYRGWTEAFF. For the CDR3, the DNA is TGTGCCAGCAGCTCATACAGGGGGTGGACTGAAGCTTTCTTT.

This chain uses TRBV7-2 with TRBJ2-5; the D gene is possibly TRBD2 (5 bases). The germline gives CDR1 SGHTA, CDR2 FQGNSA. The CDR3 has 14 amino acids. V was clipped by 2 bases and J by 1 base, with 8 bases between them. The CDR3 sequence is CASSLLATQETQYF. The CDR3 nucleotides read TGTGCCAGCAGCTTATTAGCGACCCAAGAGACCCAGTACTTC.

This clonotype appeared a few times. The chain recombines TRBV30 with TRBJ2-5, with a weak D call TRBD2 (5 bases). The DNA end lines up better with TRBJ2-7; the J call may be wrong. Germline V gene data show CDR1 as GTSNPN and CDR2 as SVGIG (reference sequence). The CDR3 covers 13 residues. The CDR3 DNA is TGTGCCTGGAGTGTACTCGGGGAGAACGAGCAGTACTTC. Amino acid sequence: CAWSVLGENEQYF.